This is a list of T cell receptor beta chains from one sample in a study of Ad26.COV2.S vaccination and SARS-CoV-2 variants. Sequenced by immunoSEQ multiplex PCR; TCRdb stores in-frame clones only, minus some. The sample shows approximately 400,000 clones, about 85% of them seen only once. Sequenced material: peripheral blood, taken in a trial of Ad26.COV2.S vaccine versus placebo. The receptors shown here come from a person between 18 and 59 years old who received the Ad26.COV2.S COVID-19 vaccine or a placebo. Both conserved end residues are part of each CDR3. Each record gives: V gene, J gene, CDR3 protein.

TRBV5-4	TRBJ1-1	CASSWDVTEAFF
TRBV6-5	TRBJ1-5	CASRGQGFGNQPQHF
TRBV7-2	TRBJ2-5	CASSFKIAGETQYF
TRBV15	TRBJ1-1	CATSRAVTADRLNTEAFF
TRBV5-4	TRBJ2-5	CASSLGVEPGQVETQYF
TRBV7-2	TRBJ1-2	CASSFDRGWATF
TRBV5-1	TRBJ2-7	CASSLPSYEQYF
TRBV12-5	TRBJ2-1	CASGLSAIHNEQFF
TRBV4-3	TRBJ2-2	CASSQDLASEAGELFF
TRBV5-4	TRBJ1-2	CASSLEGGRGYTF
TRBV1	TRBJ2-7	CTSSQDRASGASYEQYF
TRBV5-1	TRBJ2-7	CASSSSSYEQYF
TRBV10-2	TRBJ1-3	CASSGGPQAAGNTIYF
TRBV3-1/TRBV3-2	TRBJ2-7	CASSQARAYEQYF
TRBV27	TRBJ2-1	CASSSWAGTGRGNEQFF